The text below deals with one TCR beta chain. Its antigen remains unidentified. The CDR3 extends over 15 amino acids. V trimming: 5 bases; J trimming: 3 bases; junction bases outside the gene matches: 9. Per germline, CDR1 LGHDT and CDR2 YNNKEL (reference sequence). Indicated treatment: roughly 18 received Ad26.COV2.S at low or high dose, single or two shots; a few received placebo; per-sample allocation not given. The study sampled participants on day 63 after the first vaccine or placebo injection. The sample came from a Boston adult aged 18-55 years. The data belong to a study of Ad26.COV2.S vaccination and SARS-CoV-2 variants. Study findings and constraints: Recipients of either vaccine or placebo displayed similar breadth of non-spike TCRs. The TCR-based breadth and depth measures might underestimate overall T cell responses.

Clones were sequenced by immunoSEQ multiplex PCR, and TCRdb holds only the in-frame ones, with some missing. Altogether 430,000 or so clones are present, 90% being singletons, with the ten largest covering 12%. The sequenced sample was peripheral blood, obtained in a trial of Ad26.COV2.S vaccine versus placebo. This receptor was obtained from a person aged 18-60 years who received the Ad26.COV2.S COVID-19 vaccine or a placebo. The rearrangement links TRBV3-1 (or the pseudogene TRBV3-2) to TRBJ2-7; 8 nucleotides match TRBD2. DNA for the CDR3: TGTGCCAGCAGCTGGAGCGGGAGTTTATTCTACGAGCAGTACTTC. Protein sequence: CASSWSGSLFYEQYF.